These 30 T cell receptor beta chains were all obtained from the same sample, sequenced in a study of PD-1 blockade in classical Hodgkin lymphoma. Time point in this sample: cycle 4 day 1 (C4D1), after more than five weeks of nivolumab. Relapses following autologous stem cell transplantation were seen in all patients, with brentuximab vedotin exposure varying. Assay used: immunoSEQ multiplex PCR; TCRdb lists only in-frame clones, some missing. The table lists roughly 17,000 clones, roughly 80% of them singletons. The specimen was peripheral blood mononuclear cells (PBMCs), collected before the fourth cycle of nivolumab. These receptor sequences come from a human donor with classical Hodgkin lymphoma.

The chain recombines TRBV5-1 with TRBJ2-5; TRBD2 might be the D (7 bases). The V end was cut by 1 base, the J end by 6 bases, with 16 bases between. CDR1 and CDR2 from the germline V gene are SGHRS and YFSETQ. The CDR3 totals 15 residues. CDR3 residues: CASSLTGGGGKTQYF. CDR3 sequence (DNA): TGCGCCAGCAGCTTGACGGGCGGGGGCGGAAAGACCCAGTACTTC.

This clone has a handful of counts. The chain has TRBV7-2 and TRBJ1-2; D is uncertain. V lost 1 base to trimming and J lost 2 bases, with 2 bases between them. CDR3 length equals 12 residues. Germline lookup yields CDR1 SGHTA and CDR2 FQGNSA. This CDR3 is CASSLENYGYTF. In nucleotides, the CDR3 is TGTGCCAGCAGCTTAGAGAACTATGGCTACACCTTC.

The gene calls are TRBV25-1 and TRBJ1-2, with 7 bases lining up with TRBD1. Germline V gives CDR1 MGHDK, CDR2 SYGVNS. The CDR3 runs 12 residues. Germline trimming cut 4 bases from V and 11 bases from J; bases unmatched to any gene: 7. The CDR3 protein is CASSGQGPQYTF. CDR3 DNA sequence: TGTGCCAGCAGTGGACAGGGACCCCAATACACCTTC.

The chain has TRBV19 and TRBJ1-1, with 9 bases matching TRBD1. Trimming at V came to 4 bases and at J to 2 bases, leaving 2 bases not matched to a gene. Germline CDR1 and CDR2: LNHDA and SQIVND (reference sequence). The CDR3 runs to 14 residues. The CDR3 reads CASSTQGANTEAFF. The CDR3 bases are TGTGCCAGTAGTACACAGGGGGCTAACACTGAAGCTTTCTTT.

The chain has TRBV14 and TRBJ1-2, with D perhaps matching TRBD1 (5 bases). CDR3 length: 13 residues. V was cut by 1 base and J by 7 bases, with 10 bases left in between. CDR1 and CDR2 (germline): SGHDN, FVKESK. DNA for the CDR3: TGTGCCAGCAGCCAAGTGACAACAGGTGGCTACACCTTC. The encoded protein is CASSQVTTGGYTF.

V and J are TRBV19 and TRBJ2-1; 11 positions agree with TRBD2. Germline CDR1 and CDR2: LNHDA and SQIVND (reference sequence). Germline trimming cut 9 bases from V and 6 bases from J; bases unmatched to any gene: 10. The CDR3 consists of 15 residues. The CDR3 DNA reads as TGTGCCAGCCGGAGGATAGCGGGGGGGTCCAATGAGCAGTTCTTC. This sequence encodes CASRRIAGGSNEQFF.

The rearrangement uses TRBV5-1 and TRBJ2-5, with 13 bases aligning to TRBD2. CDR1 SGHRS and CDR2 YFSETQ come from the germline V gene. This CDR3 contains 15 residues. With V trimmed by 3 bases and J by 7 bases, 6 bases remained unmatched. The CDR3 DNA reads as TGCGCCAGCAGCTCGGGACTAGCGGGGCAGGCGACCCAGTACTTC. As protein: CASSSGLAGQATQYF.

CDR3 sequence (DNA): TGCGCCAGCAAACCGGGACAGATCAGTAATGAAAAACTGTTTTTT. It specifies CASKPGQISNEKLFF. The chain joins TRBV5-1 to TRBJ1-4; TRBD1 matches 7 bases. The CDR3 spans 15 residues. Trimming cost V 6 bases and J 4 bases; bases outside gene matches: 9. The germline gives CDR1 SGHRS, CDR2 YFSETQ.

V usage is TRBV5-4 and J usage is TRBJ2-5, with D perhaps given as TRBD1 or TRBD2 (5 bases each). The CDR3 consists of 16 residues. The V end lost 3 bases, the J end lost 0 bases, and 15 bases lay between the germline ends. CDR1 and CDR2 (germline): SGHNT, YYREEE (reference sequence). The DNA of the CDR3 is TGTGCCAGCAGCTCCGGGCCCAGAGGGGACCAAGAGACCCAGTACTTC. Its translation: CASSSGPRGDQETQYF.

This clone was observed a few times. The chain has TRBV4-2 and TRBJ1-2; 7 bases are a match to TRBD1. The CDR3 has 14 amino acids. Per germline, CDR1 LGHNA and CDR2 YNFKEQ. V lost 0 bases, J lost 7 bases, and 5 bases stayed unmatched. CDR3 DNA sequence: TGTGCCAGCAGCCAAGACGACAGGGTGGCTGGCTACACCTTC. Its protein is CASSQDDRVAGYTF.

CDR3 sequence (DNA): TGTGCCAGCAGCTTAAACTCTGCCCCGTCGCTTTCACCCCTCCACTTT. It codes for CASSLNSAPSLSPLHF. The genes are TRBV7-9 and TRBJ1-6; D is ambiguous. This CDR3 is 16 amino acids long. Germline V gene sequence: CDR1 SEHNR, CDR2 FQNEAQ (reference sequence). Trimming cost V 2 bases and J 9 bases, with 17 bases left between them.

The chain combines TRBV5-1 with TRBJ2-7; the D gene is possibly TRBD1 (6 bases). In germline, CDR1 is SGHRS, CDR2 YFSETQ. The ends were cut back, 2 bases at V and 7 bases at J, with 13 bases in the middle. The CDR3 is made up of 13 amino acids. In nucleotides, the CDR3 is TGCGCCAGCAGCTTTAACAGGGACGGGGAGCAGTACTTC. It yields the protein CASSFNRDGEQYF.

This clone was detected a few times. The chain recombines TRBV2 with TRBJ2-7; D call uncertain. V was pared by 6 bases and J by 2 bases, with 11 bases between. The CDR3 consists of 13 residues. Germline loops: CDR1 SNHLY, CDR2 FYNNEI. The CDR3 reads CASRTAVAYEQYF. In DNA, the CDR3 is TGTGCCAGCAGAACGGCTGTCGCCTACGAGCAGTACTTC. The full variable domain, its missing parts supplied by reference TRBV2 and TRBJ2-7, is EPEVTQTPSHQVTQMGQEVILRCVPISNHLYFYWYRQILGQKVEFLVSFYNNEISEKSEIFDDQFSVERPDGSNFTLKIRSTKLEDSAMYFCASRTAVAYEQYFGPGTRLTVT.

The chain has TRBV5-4 and TRBJ1-1; 8 bases match TRBD1. The V gene end was trimmed by 4 bases and the J gene end by 6 bases; junction bases not matched to a gene: 8. Germline lookup yields CDR1 SGHNT and CDR2 YYREEE (reference sequence). The CDR3 covers 14 residues. The CDR3 region has the DNA TGTGCCAGCAGCAGCGGACAGGGAGGGTCTGAAGCTTTCTTT. Its protein is CASSSGQGGSEAFF.

CDR3 bases: TGTGCCAGCAGCTTATCGACAGGACTTCGCAATGAGCAGTTCTTC. It translates to CASSLSTGLRNEQFF. This chain links TRBV7-9 with TRBJ2-1; possibly TRBD1 for D (6 bases). Germline V gene data show CDR1 as SEHNR and CDR2 as FQNEAQ (reference sequence). There are 15 residues in the CDR3. Deletions cut 2 bases from V and 6 bases from J, with 14 bases between.

A few counts support this clone. The CDR3: CASSIGGSYEQYF. For the CDR3, the DNA is TGTGCCAGTAGTATAGGAGGGAGCTACGAGCAGTACTTC. The chain combines TRBV19 with TRBJ2-7, with D perhaps matching TRBD2 (5 bases). CDR1 is LNHDA and CDR2 is SQIVND in the germline V gene (reference sequence). The CDR3 extends over 13 amino acids. Trimming pared 1 base from V and 3 bases from J, leaving 7 bases between.

This clone showed up just a few times. The genes are TRBV7-9 and TRBJ1-1; D may be TRBD1 (6 bases). There are 12 residues in the CDR3. Germline assignment: CDR1 SEHNR and CDR2 FQNEAQ (reference sequence). Trimming pared 3 bases from V and 7 bases from J, leaving 9 bases between. The CDR3 DNA reads as TGTGCCAGCAGCTTTGTGGACAGTGAAGCTTTCTTT. Translated, it gives CASSFVDSEAFF.

The chain has TRBV5-1 and TRBJ2-2; no reliable D call. With 0 bases removed from V and 5 bases from J, the gap between germline ends came to 2 bases. CDR1 SGHRS and CDR2 YFSETQ come from the germline V gene. The CDR3 spans 12 residues. The DNA for the CDR3 is TGCGCCAGCAGCTTGGATACCGGGGAGCTGTTTTTT. Protein: CASSLDTGELFF.

The chain couples TRBV19 to TRBJ2-2, with D tentatively TRBD1 (6 bases). Trimming shortened V by 7 bases and J by 8 bases, and 14 bases separated the two germline ends. Germline V lookup: CDR1 LNHDA, CDR2 SQIVND (reference sequence). The CDR3 runs 13 residues. The CDR3 DNA reads TGTGCCAGTAAGGTACAGGGAACGGGGGAGCTGTTTTTT. Protein sequence: CASKVQGTGELFF.

This chain connects TRBV5-6 to TRBJ2-1, with 10 bases that match TRBD2. The V segment lost 2 bases and the J segment 2 bases; nucleotides outside the gene matches: 4. This CDR3 comprises 16 residues. Germline V gene data show CDR1 as SGHDT and CDR2 as YYEEEE. CDR3 coding DNA: TGTGCCAGCAGCTTTTCTAGCGGGGGACCCTACAATGAGCAGTTCTTC. Translating gives CASSFSSGGPYNEQFF.

Worth noting for this clone: The sample has other DNA sequences that encode this CDR3 too. This chain joins TRBV7-8 and TRBJ1-3, with a weak D call TRBD1 (5 bases). Germline V CDR1 and CDR2: SGHVS, FQNEAQ. The V and J ends lost 5 bases and 0 bases respectively, with 11 bases between them. The CDR3 sequence is 15 residues long. The CDR3, as DNA: TGTGCCAGCAGCCTGACAGACGACTCTGGAAACACCATATATTTT. It yields the protein CASSLTDDSGNTIYF.

This clone occurred a few times. This chain connects TRBV6-6 to TRBJ2-7, with D tentatively TRBD1 (6 bases). Germline V lookup: CDR1 MNHNY, CDR2 SVGAGI (reference sequence). V was clipped by 6 bases and J by 5 bases, with 11 bases between them. This CDR3 is 12 amino acids long. The CDR3 loop reads CASSLRGDEQYF. CDR3 coding DNA: TGTGCCAGCAGCCTCAGGGGCGACGAGCAGTACTTC.

The DNA for the CDR3 is TGTGCCAGCAGCTTAGGCGCAGCGGATACGCAGTATTTT. Its protein is CASSLGAADTQYF. The gene calls are TRBV7-9 and TRBJ2-3; unclear D gene. CDR1 and CDR2 (germline): SEHNR, FQNEAQ (reference sequence). The ends were cut back, 1 base at V and 6 bases at J, with 8 bases in the middle. The CDR3 loop spans 13 amino acids.

The J gene is TRBJ2-7, the V gene TRBV7-8; possibly TRBD1 for D (5 bases). V dropped 5 bases and J dropped 2 bases, with 13 bases sitting between them. This CDR3 is built from 14 residues. Germline V gene sequence: CDR1 SGHVS, CDR2 FQNEAQ. CDR3: CASSNRRQTYEQYF. CDR3 in DNA: TGTGCCAGCAGCAACCGGAGACAGACCTACGAGCAGTACTTC.

The chain is built from TRBV2 and TRBJ1-2, with unresolved D. V dropped 6 bases and J dropped 0 bases, with 8 bases sitting between them. The CDR3 totals 13 residues. CDR1 is SNHLY, CDR2 FYNNEI, per germline. CDR3 DNA sequence: TGTGCCAGCAGCAGTCAGACTAACTATGGCTACACCTTC. This gives the protein CASSSQTNYGYTF.

The rearrangement uses TRBV6-5 and TRBJ1-1; TRBD1 might be the D (5 bases). Germline V CDR1 and CDR2: MNHEY, SVGAGI. The V end lost 0 bases, the J end lost 4 bases, and 9 bases lay between the germline ends. The CDR3 extends over 14 amino acids. The CDR3 region is CASSYSGAGTEAFF. CDR3 bases: TGTGCCAGCAGTTACTCAGGGGCGGGCACTGAAGCTTTCTTT.

This chain links TRBV19 with TRBJ1-1; no clear D gene. The CDR3 contains 13 residues. The V end lost 7 bases, the J end lost 4 bases, and 13 bases lay between the germline ends. Germline V CDR1 and CDR2: LNHDA, SQIVND (reference sequence). The CDR3 spells CASTPRMVTEAFF. The CDR3, as DNA: TGTGCCAGTACCCCAAGGATGGTCACTGAAGCTTTCTTT.

The chain joins TRBV30 to TRBJ1-1; possible D gene TRBD1, 5 bases. Germline CDR1 reads GTSNPN; CDR2 reads SVGIG (reference sequence). Trimming stripped 0 bases from V and 9 bases from J, with 14 bases between. CDR3 length equals 13 residues. CDR3 DNA sequence: TGTGCCTGGAGTGTAGTGCAGGGCGACCAAGCTTTCTTT. Protein sequence: CAWSVVQGDQAFF.

The chain is built from TRBV6-6 and TRBJ2-3, with unresolved D. The V end lost 5 bases, the J end lost 2 bases, and 14 bases lay between the germline ends. Germline CDR1 reads MNHNY; CDR2 reads SVGAGI (reference sequence). The CDR3 has 15 amino acids. CDR3 DNA sequence: TGTGCCAGCAGTACCCGGGTAGGAATCACAGATACGCAGTATTTT. As protein: CASSTRVGITDTQYF.

The chain joins TRBV5-5 to TRBJ2-7; 8 nucleotides match TRBD1. CDR3 size: 15 residues. The germline CDR1 and CDR2 sequences are SGHKS and YYEKEE (reference sequence). V lost 1 base and J lost 3; bases outside the gene matches: 6. CDR3 in amino acids: CASSLKGTGGYEQYF. CDR3 bases: TGTGCCAGCAGCTTGAAGGGGACAGGTGGCTACGAGCAGTACTTC.